Below, 27 T cell receptor beta chains from the same sample are listed, as sequenced in a study of OX40 agonist ivuxolimab in advanced cancers. Sequenced by immunoSEQ multiplex PCR; TCRdb stores in-frame clones only, minus some. The table has roughly 76,000 clones, 90% to 95% seen once. The source was CD4+ or CD8+ T cells sorted from blood, collected in a trial of the OX40 agonist ivuxolimab. The source of these receptors is an adult with an advanced solid tumor such as melanoma, head and neck, liver or kidney cancer.

This rearrangement joins TRBV30 to TRBJ2-5; 8 bases are a match to TRBD2. V dropped 4 bases and J dropped 5; count of bases not matched to a gene: 3. CDR3 length: 12 residues. CDR1 is GTSNPN and CDR2 is SVGIG in the germline V gene (reference sequence). CDR3 in DNA: TGTGCCTGGAATCCGGGGGGGGAGACCCAGTACTTC. The encoded protein is CAWNPGGETQYF.

The gene calls are TRBV29-1 and TRBJ2-2; TRBD1 or TRBD2 may be the D gene (5 bases each). CDR1 SQVTM and CDR2 ANQGSEA come from the germline V gene. V lost 5 bases to trimming and J lost 1 base, with 11 bases between them. This CDR3 region has 14 residues. Written as DNA, the CDR3 is TGCAGCGTTTCAGGGAGAGGGAACACCGGGGAGCTGTTTTTT. Its protein product is CSVSGRGNTGELFF.

This sequence joins TRBV9 and TRBJ1-5, with a weak D call TRBD1 (5 bases). CDR1 SGDLS and CDR2 YYNGEE come from the germline V gene. Trimming cost V 0 bases and J 4 bases, with 11 bases left between them. CDR3 length: 15 residues. The CDR3 DNA follows: TGTGCCAGCAGCGTAGGCGCCTCAGGGAATCAGCCCCAGCATTTT. Its translation is CASSVGASGNQPQHF. Supplemented by reference TRBV9 and TRBJ1-5, the full variable domain reads DSGVTQTPKHLITATGQRVTLRCSPRSGDLSVYWYQQSLDQGLQFLIQYYNGEERAKGNILERFSAQQFPDLHSELNLSSLELGDSALYFCASSVGASGNQPQHFGDGTRLSIL.

This sequence joins TRBV9 and TRBJ1-4; 9 bases line up with TRBD1. Germline CDR1 is SGDLS and CDR2 is YYNGEE. Germline trimming cut 3 bases from V and 1 base from J; bases unmatched to any gene: 7. This CDR3 is 17 amino acids long. CDR3 amino acids: CASSATGGGLTNEKLFF. DNA for the CDR3: TGTGCCAGCAGCGCCACAGGGGGCGGATTAACTAATGAAAAACTGTTTTTT.

The J gene is TRBJ1-2, the V gene TRBV6-5; TRBD1 matches at 8 bases. Germline CDR1 and CDR2: MNHEY and SVGAGI. The CDR3 has 16 residues. V dropped 1 base and J dropped 4; count of bases not matched to a gene: 8. The CDR3 DNA follows: TGTGCCAGCAGTTACTATCCGGGACAGGACCTCTATGGCTACACCTTC. Translation gives CASSYYPGQDLYGYTF.

The chain joins TRBV19 to TRBJ1-2; no firm D call. This CDR3 has 14 amino acids. Germline V lookup: CDR1 LNHDA, CDR2 SQIVND (reference sequence). V lost 5 bases and J lost 4, with 14 bases in between. CDR3 coding DNA: TGTGCCAGTAGTCCCACCTTGGTCGCCTATGGCTACACCTTC. This gives the protein CASSPTLVAYGYTF.

The chain links TRBV9 to TRBJ2-7, with 10 bases matching TRBD1. This CDR3 contains 15 residues. The trim removed 3 bases at V and 3 bases at J, leaving 6 bases unmatched. Germline lookup yields CDR1 SGDLS and CDR2 YYNGEE. The CDR3 DNA reads TGTGCCAGCAGCGAGCAGGGACAGGGGATCTACGAGCAGTACTTC. Translation: CASSEQGQGIYEQYF.

The V gene is TRBV4-2, the J gene TRBJ2-5, with D possibly being TRBD1 or TRBD2 (5 bases each). Germline CDR1 LGHNA, CDR2 YNFKEQ. V was clipped by 0 bases and J by 4 bases, with 18 bases between them. This CDR3 spans 17 amino acids. The CDR3 DNA sequence: TGTGCCAGCAGCCAAGATTATCGGGGCGCAACGCCAGAGACCCAGTACTTC. This encodes CASSQDYRGATPETQYF.

V gene TRBV9 combines with J gene TRBJ1-3; D possibly corresponds to TRBD1 (6 bases). V shed 0 bases and J shed 2 bases, with 12 bases lying between them. Germline-derived CDR1 and CDR2 are SGDLS and YYNGEE. The CDR3 contains 16 residues. CDR3 in DNA: TGTGCCAGCAGCGTAGAGGTAGGGGGACCTGGAAACACCATATATTTT. Protein product: CASSVEVGGPGNTIYF. Full variable domain (rest looked up from reference TRBV9 and TRBJ1-3): DSGVTQTPKHLITATGQRVTLRCSPRSGDLSVYWYQQSLDQGLQFLIQYYNGEERAKGNILERFSAQQFPDLHSELNLSSLELGDSALYFCASSVEVGGPGNTIYFGEGSWLTVV.

This CDR3 reads CASSPHSGTGNNEQFF. The DNA for the CDR3 is TGTGCCAGCAGCCCCCACTCCGGGACAGGGAACAATGAGCAGTTCTTC. This sequence joins TRBV28 and TRBJ2-1; 9 bases match TRBD1. This CDR3 contains 16 residues. With 6 bases clipped from V and 5 bases from J, the junction kept 11 bases outside the gene matches. Germline V CDR1 and CDR2: MDHEN, SYDVKM.

The chain is built from TRBV5-1 and TRBJ2-5; the D gene is possibly TRBD1 (5 bases). CDR1 is SGHRS, CDR2 YFSETQ, per germline. The CDR3 contains 15 residues. Trimming cost V 0 bases and J 1 base, with 10 bases left between them. The CDR3 bases are TGCGCCAGCAGCTTGGCCCCAAGGGGCCAAGAGACCCAGTACTTC. Its protein product is CASSLAPRGQETQYF. The full variable domain, rest sourced from reference TRBV5-1 and TRBJ2-5, is KAGVTQTPRYLIKTRGQQVTLSCSPISGHRSVSWYQQTPGQGLQFLFEYFSETQRNKGNFPGRFSGRQFSNSRSEMNVSTLELGDSALYLCASSLAPRGQETQYFGPGTRLLVL.

The chain recombines TRBV6-1 with TRBJ2-3; the D is unclear. Germline V gene lookup returns CDR1 MNHNS and CDR2 SASEGT. This CDR3 comprises 15 residues. Trimming pared 2 bases from V and 5 bases from J, leaving 14 bases between. CDR3 sequence: CASSESSSLVDTQYF. The CDR3 DNA reads as TGTGCCAGCAGTGAATCGAGCTCCCTGGTAGATACGCAGTATTTT.

The chain couples TRBV2 to TRBJ2-5; D is undetermined. Between the trimmed V and J ends, which lost 7 bases and 1 base, there was a span of 16 bases. The CDR3 has 15 amino acids. Germline V gene data show CDR1 as SNHLY and CDR2 as FYNNEI. CDR3 DNA sequence: TGTGCCAGCACCCTTATGGCAGGTATCCAAGAGACCCAGTACTTC. The encoded protein is CASTLMAGIQETQYF. The full variable domain, with the rest looked up from reference TRBV2 and TRBJ2-5, is EPEVTQTPSHQVTQMGQEVILRCVPISNHLYFYWYRQILGQKVEFLVSFYNNEISEKSEIFDDQFSVERPDGSNFTLKIRSTKLEDSAMYFCASTLMAGIQETQYFGPGTRLLVL.

This chain links TRBV5-1 with TRBJ1-5; D might be TRBD1 (6 bases). The CDR3 sequence is 13 residues long. V lost 2 bases and J lost 6, with 9 bases in between. From germline, CDR1 is SGHRS and CDR2 YFSETQ. This CDR3 is CASSLGGRQPQHF. CDR3 coding DNA: TGCGCCAGCAGCTTAGGGGGGCGTCAGCCCCAGCATTTT.

The J gene is TRBJ2-7, the V gene TRBV19, with D possibly TRBD1 on 6 matching bases. The CDR3 is 14 amino acids. The ends were cut back, 8 bases at V and 2 bases at J, with 16 bases in the middle. Germline CDR1 is LNHDA and CDR2 is SQIVND (reference sequence). CDR3 sequence: CASQEQGGPYEQYF. CDR3 sequence (DNA): TGTGCCAGTCAAGAACAGGGTGGGCCCTACGAGCAGTACTTC.

This chain connects TRBV7-9 to TRBJ1-2; D remains ambiguous. V was cut by 3 bases and J by 3 bases, with 23 bases left in between. CDR3 length: 18 amino acids. Germline lookup yields CDR1 SEHNR and CDR2 FQNEAQ (reference sequence). This CDR3 is CASSFKGQSNIRDYGYTF. The CDR3 DNA follows: TGTGCCAGCAGCTTCAAAGGGCAGAGCAATATTCGCGACTATGGCTACACCTTC.

The chain joins TRBV6-5 to TRBJ1-4; D call uncertain. This CDR3 has 14 residues. Germline lookup yields CDR1 MNHEY and CDR2 SVGAGI. The germline V and J ends were trimmed by 0 bases and 8 bases, with 10 bases remaining between them. Here the CDR3 DNA reads TGTGCCAGCAGTTACTCGAGCGGGGTCGAAAAACTGTTTTTT. This gives the protein CASSYSSGVEKLFF.

The rearrangement links TRBV19 to TRBJ2-2, with 9 bases matching TRBD1. Germline V gene sequence: CDR1 LNHDA, CDR2 SQIVND (reference sequence). There are 19 residues in the CDR3. V shed 7 bases and J 0 bases; nucleotides not matched to a gene: 15. The CDR3 region is CASTETGGRGGPNTGELFF. DNA of the CDR3: TGTGCCAGTACCGAGACAGGGGGTAGGGGAGGGCCGAACACCGGGGAGCTGTTTTTT.

The rearrangement joins TRBV29-1 to TRBJ2-3; TRBD1 matches at 8 bases. CDR3 length equals 16 residues. The germline CDR1 and CDR2 sequences are SQVTM and ANQGSEA. J was trimmed by 3 bases and V by 6 bases; bases with no gene match: 14. The DNA of the CDR3 is TGCAGCGTGGCATCAGGGGGCGCTAAAAATACAGATACGCAGTATTTT. It is translated as CSVASGGAKNTDTQYF.

The rearrangement links TRBV5-4 to TRBJ2-1, with TRBD2 matching 8 bases. From germline, CDR1 is SGHNT and CDR2 YYREEE (reference sequence). With 4 bases clipped from V and 2 bases from J, the junction kept 11 bases outside the gene matches. The CDR3 totals 17 residues. The CDR3 protein is CASSLGGGAGAYNEQFF. The CDR3 region has the DNA TGTGCCAGCAGCCTAGGGGGTGGAGCGGGGGCCTACAATGAGCAGTTCTTC.

CDR3 region: CASSLGQVGGYTF. The CDR3 bases are TGTGCCAGCAGCTTAGGACAGGTTGGTGGCTACACCTTC. The rearrangement joins TRBV7-2 to TRBJ1-2; possible D gene TRBD1, 6 bases. Trimming took off 1 base at V and 7 bases at J, with 10 bases between the two ends. The CDR3 runs 13 residues. Germline CDR1 reads SGHTA; CDR2 reads FQGNSA. Supplemented by reference TRBV7-2 and TRBJ1-2, the full variable domain reads GAGVSQSPSNKVTEKGKDVELRCDPISGHTALYWYRQSLGQGLEFLIYFQGNSAPDKSGLPSDRFSAERTGGSVSTLTIQRTQQEDSAVYLCASSLGQVGGYTFGSGTRLTVV.

This chain joins TRBV5-8 and TRBJ2-3, with 7 bases that match TRBD2. The germline V gene has CDR1 SGHTS and CDR2 YDEGEE. The CDR3 length is 16 residues. V shed 3 bases, J shed 1 base, and the junction held 8 bases outside the gene matches. In DNA form, the CDR3 reads TGTGCCAGCAGCTCCCAGCGGGACGGAGGCACAGATACGCAGTATTTT. Translation gives CASSSQRDGGTDTQYF.

This chain joins TRBV4-1 and TRBJ2-7; the match to TRBD1 covers 7 bases. CDR1 and CDR2 from the germline V gene are MGHRA and YSYEKL. The length of the CDR3 is 14 residues. The V gene end was trimmed by 2 bases and the J gene end by 6 bases; junction bases not matched to a gene: 7. CDR3 sequence: CASSQQDRAGEQYF. DNA for the CDR3: TGCGCCAGCAGCCAACAAGACAGGGCCGGCGAGCAGTACTTC.

This chain connects TRBV5-1 to TRBJ1-4; 7 nucleotides agree with TRBD1. V lost 4 bases to trimming and J lost 5 bases; unmatched junction nucleotides: 8. The CDR3 totals 15 residues. Germline CDR1 is SGHRS and CDR2 is YFSETQ. The CDR3 sequence is CASSPLTGLNEKLFF. In DNA form, the CDR3 reads TGCGCCAGCAGCCCCCTGACAGGGCTAAATGAAAAACTGTTTTTT.

DNA for the CDR3: TGTGCCAGCAGCTTGGTACCGGGACAGGGCCCCCATGAGCAGTTCTTC. Protein: CASSLVPGQGPHEQFF. This rearrangement joins TRBV5-5 to TRBJ2-1; TRBD1 agrees at 9 bases. V lost 0 bases to trimming and J lost 8 bases; unmatched junction nucleotides: 9. The CDR3 contains 16 residues. CDR1 is SGHKS, CDR2 YYEKEE, per germline (reference sequence).

The V gene is TRBV5-4, the J gene TRBJ2-1; 11 positions agree with TRBD2. This CDR3 has 16 amino acids. J lost 6 bases, V lost 0 bases, and 5 bases had no gene match. Per the germline V gene, CDR1 is SGHNT and CDR2 is YYREEE (reference sequence). The CDR3 coding sequence is TGTGCCAGCAGCTTGGAACTAGCGGGAGCCGGCAATGAGCAGTTCTTC. Its protein product is CASSLELAGAGNEQFF.

The chain is built from TRBV7-2 and TRBJ2-1; 12 nucleotides line up with TRBD2. CDR1 SGHTA and CDR2 FQGNSA come from the germline V gene. This CDR3 is 16 amino acids long. Trimming removed 5 bases from V and 5 bases from J; junction bases left unmatched: 7. In DNA form, the CDR3 reads TGTGCCAGCAGCGTACCGGGACTAGCGGGCCACAATGAGCAGTTCTTC. Protein: CASSVPGLAGHNEQFF.